These 24 T cell receptor beta chains were sequenced from one sample in a study of tumor-infiltrating lymphocytes in primary liver carcinoma. The authors took blood RNA from unsorted whole blood and also extracted germline DNA. Production of TCR beta cDNA used 400 to 600 ng total RNA together with a constant-region primer. Modified slightly, ARM-PCR produced TCR beta libraries over three nested multiplex PCR rounds. TRBV1-TRBV30 forward primers paired with a C-beta reverse primer were used in the first two PCR rounds, which ran approximately 11 cycles each. TCRdb processed the multiplex PCR reads anew with MiXCR; each CDR3 protein has one entry. The table shows fewer than 400,000 distinct CDR3 sequences, with 65% occurring only once. The sequencing sample was made of peripheral blood. The receptors originated from a man aged 35 to 55 with primary liver carcinoma and hepatitis B virus infection.

This clonotype has only a few counts. The V gene is TRBV28, the J gene TRBJ1-1; 7 bases are shared with TRBD1. The germline V gene encodes CDR1 MDHEN and CDR2 SYDVKM. The CDR3 spans 18 residues. V was clipped by 9 bases and J by 0 bases; unmatched bases: 19. CDR3 sequence: CAREGAAASSSMNTEAFF. The CDR3 nucleotides are TGTGCCAGGGAGGGGGCCGCAGCTTCCTCTTCCATGAACACTGAAGCTTTCTTT.

This clonotype has more than one count but fewer than ten. The chain couples TRBV30 to TRBJ2-1, with D hard to call. Germline loops: CDR1 GTSNPN, CDR2 SVGIG (reference sequence). The CDR3 extends over 12 amino acids. V lost 2 bases and J lost 8, with 10 bases in between. The CDR3 DNA reads as TGTGCCTGGAGTCCGAGGATTGATGAGCAGTTCTTC. It codes for CAWSPRIDEQFF. Together with reference TRBV30 and TRBJ2-1, the CDR3 gives the full variable domain: SQTIHQWPATLVQPVGSPLSLECTVEGTSNPNLYWYRQAAGRGLQLLFYSVGIGQISSEVPQNLSASRPQDRQFILSSKKLLLSDSGFYLCAWSPRIDEQFFGPGTRLTVL.

In its sample, this clonotype was seen a few times. This chain uses TRBV6-1 with TRBJ2-5; a possible D gene is TRBD1 (5 bases). Germline CDR1 is MNHNS and CDR2 is SASEGT. V was pared by 1 base and J by 2 bases, with 14 bases between. The CDR3 totals 16 residues. CDR3 DNA: TGTGCCAGCAGTGAAGTGGGTAGGGGAAGACAAGAGACCCAGTACTTC. Protein sequence: CASSEVGRGRQETQYF.

With respect to this clonotype: A much larger clone differs from this one at a single base, so this may be a read error. The genes are TRBV5-4 and TRBJ2-2, with TRBD2 matching over 10 bases. Germline V gene data show CDR1 as SGHNT and CDR2 as YYREEE (reference sequence). This CDR3 comprises 16 residues. V shed 6 bases and J 8 bases; nucleotides not matched to a gene: 13. The CDR3 here is CASNSGVAGGIGELFF. CDR3 sequence (DNA): TGTGCCAGCAACTCCGGTGTAGCGGGAGGAATAGGGGAGCTGTTTTTT.

In this sample, this clonotype turned up many times. The chain carries TRBV5-6 and TRBJ1-1, with 8 nucleotides matching TRBD1. Unmatched junction bases numbered 6, after V lost 1 base and J lost 1 base. This CDR3 region has 16 residues. Germline V gene lookup returns CDR1 SGHDT and CDR2 YYEEEE. As DNA, the CDR3 is TGTGCCAGCAGCTTGTGGGGGGACAGGTCGAACACTGAAGCTTTCTTT. Its protein product is CASSLWGDRSNTEAFF.

As for this clonotype: Germline is not matched at one junction end, which may reflect a read error. The chain links TRBV7-8 to TRBJ1-1; TRBD1 aligns across 10 bases. The CDR3 consists of 14 residues. Germline CDR1 reads SGHVS; CDR2 reads FQNEAQ. Here the CDR3 reads CASGLGTGDSEAFF. The CDR3 bases are TGTGCCAGCGGCTTGGGGACAGGGGATAGTGAAGCTTTCTTT.

In regard to this clonotype: Being one base from a much bigger clone, this may be a read error. V and J are TRBV12-3 or TRBV12-4 and TRBJ1-1, with D maybe TRBD1 (6 bases). The CDR3 has 14 residues. The CDR3 sequence: CARSFEVTGTEAFF. The CDR3 nucleotides read TGTGCCAGAAGTTTCGAAGTTACAGGGACTGAAGCTTTCTTT.

The rearrangement joins TRBV11-2 to TRBJ1-4; 10 bases are a match to TRBD1. The CDR3 spans 14 residues. Germline CDR1 SGHAT, CDR2 FQNNGV. J lost 11 bases, V lost 9 bases, and 12 bases had no gene match. The CDR3 region has the DNA TGTGCCAGTAGCCCCGGGACAGGGGCGGATAAACTGTTTTTT. This codes for CASSPGTGADKLFF.

With regard to this clonotype: One base away lies a much larger clone, so this may be a sequencing read error. V usage is TRBV4-3 and J usage is TRBJ2-3; D could derive from TRBD1 or TRBD2 (5 bases each). The CDR3 consists of 16 residues. Looked up from germline, CDR1 is LGHNA and CDR2 is YSLEER. The CDR3 region has the DNA TGCGCCAGCCGCCAAGGGGCGGGTGCTAGCACAGATACGCAGTATTTT. It specifies CASRQGAGASTDTQYF.

This clonotype was seen a handful of times. The chain joins TRBV5-1 to TRBJ2-3, with D perhaps matching TRBD2 (6 bases). From germline, CDR1 is SGHRS and CDR2 YFSETQ. CDR3 size: 19 residues. Trimming took off 0 bases at V and 7 bases at J, with 27 bases between the two ends. The CDR3 DNA reads as TGCGCCAGCAGCTTGGCCGAAACGGCGAGGCTAGCGAGCCAACATACGCAGTATTTT. Translating it yields CASSLAETARLASQHTQYF.

This chain joins TRBV10-3 and TRBJ1-1, with D maybe TRBD1 (5 bases). CDR3 length equals 14 residues. The germline V and J ends were trimmed by 8 bases and 0 bases, with 13 bases remaining between them. CDR1 is ENHRY, CDR2 SYGVKD, per germline. CDR3 loop: CAIQGVGVNTEAFF. DNA for the CDR3: TGTGCCATCCAAGGGGTAGGTGTGAACACTGAAGCTTTCTTT.

Comments on this clonotype: Just one base apart from a much larger clone, this may be a read error. The rearrangement joins TRBV6-1 to TRBJ2-1; TRBD2 matches at 11 bases. The CDR3 is 12 amino acids. Germline V lookup: CDR1 MNHNS, CDR2 SASEGT. The CDR3 DNA reads as TGTACCAGCAAAGGACTAGCGGGTGAGCAGTTCTTC. As protein: CTSKGLAGEQFF.

This clonotype was seen a few times. Written as DNA, the CDR3 is TGTGCCAGCAGCTTCTACAGGGGGACTACTGAAGCTTTCTTT. Amino acids: CASSFYRGTTEAFF. The chain carries TRBV5-8 and TRBJ1-1; 8 bases are shared with TRBD1. Germline V lookup: CDR1 SGHTS, CDR2 YDEGEE. The CDR3 has 14 amino acids. V lost 2 bases, J lost 5 bases, and 5 bases stayed unmatched. The full variable domain, completed using reference TRBV5-8 and TRBJ1-1, is EAGVTQSPTHLIKTRGQQATLRCSPISGHTSVYWYQQALGLGLQFLLWYDEGEERNRGNFPPRFSGRQFPNYSSELNVNALELEDSALYLCASSFYRGTTEAFFGQGTRLTVV.

In regard to this clonotype: It may be a read error: a sequence one base away is much more abundant. This chain uses TRBV6-1 with TRBJ1-1, with no clear D. Germline V gene lookup returns CDR1 MNHNS and CDR2 SASEGT. CDR3 size: 13 residues. The CDR3 here is CVSKKEAGTEAFF. For the CDR3, the DNA is TGTGTCAGCAAGAAAGAGGCAGGAACTGAAGCTTTCTTT.

The V gene is TRBV28, the J gene TRBJ2-7; D ambiguous. The CDR3 runs 13 residues. The V end lost 8 bases, the J end lost 6 bases, and 17 bases lay between the germline ends. Germline V gives CDR1 MDHEN, CDR2 SYDVKM. The CDR3 is CASGSLGRIEQYF. The CDR3 nucleotides are TGTGCCAGCGGCTCTCTGGGTAGGATCGAGCAGTACTTC.

The genes are TRBV11-2 and TRBJ1-4; D may be TRBD1 (5 bases). Germline lookup yields CDR1 SGHAT and CDR2 FQNNGV. Trimming removed 6 bases at V and 0 bases at J, with 17 bases between. The CDR3 loop spans 17 amino acids. Written as DNA, the CDR3 is TGTGCCAGCAGAACCACAAGGGGATGGTCAACTAATGAAAAACTGTTTTTT. This encodes CASRTTRGWSTNEKLFF.

Comment on this clonotype: This may be a read error: a much more frequent sequence differs by one nucleotide. Written as DNA, the CDR3 is TGCGCCAGCAGCGTCGGGACAGGGAGCAAACAGCCCCAGCATTTT. Translated, it gives CASSVGTGSKQPQHF. V is TRBV5-1 and J is TRBJ1-5, with 9 bases matching TRBD1. Germline-derived CDR1 and CDR2 are SGHRS and YFSETQ. This CDR3 region has 15 residues.

As for this clonotype: A much more abundant neighbour one base away suggests this may be a read error. The J gene is TRBJ2-1, the V gene TRBV6-1; 11 bases are a match to TRBD1. Germline lookup yields CDR1 MNHNS and CDR2 SASEGT. J lost 13 bases, V lost 10 bases, and 18 bases had no gene match. This CDR3 comprises 15 residues. The CDR3 DNA sequence: TGTGCCATCTTAGCCGGGACAGGGGGTTCTCCCACACAGTTCTTC. It specifies CAILAGTGGSPTQFF.

Remarks on this clonotype: Being one base from a much bigger clone, this may be a read error. CDR3 protein: CASNQVDGRVTDTQYF. The DNA for the CDR3 is TGCGCCAGCAACCAAGTTGACGGGCGGGTAACAGATACGCAGTATTTT. The V and J genes are TRBV4-1 and TRBJ2-3, with D possibly matching TRBD2 (5 bases). CDR1 is MGHRA, CDR2 YSYEKL, per germline. This CDR3 comprises 16 residues.

Of note for this clonotype: An end of the junction does not agree with germline; a read error may underlie this. J is TRBJ2-6 and V is TRBV5-1; 14 bases map to TRBD2. The CDR3 runs to 20 residues. In germline, CDR1 is SGHRS, CDR2 YFSETQ. The CDR3 region is CASTLHPGTSGSSGASVLTF. CDR3 bases: TGCGCCAGCACCCTACACCCCGGGACTAGCGGGAGCTCTGGGGCCAGCGTCCTGACTTTC. The whole variable domain, remainder taken from reference TRBV5-1 and TRBJ2-6, is KAGVTQTPRYLIKTRGQQVTLSCSPISGHRSVSWYQQTPGQGLQFLFEYFSETQRNKGNFPGRFSGRQFSNSRSEMNVSTLELGDSALYLCASTLHPGTSGSSGASVLTFGAGSRLTVL.

Concerning this clonotype: This may be a read error, as it is one base from a much larger clone. The V and J genes are TRBV4-1 and TRBJ2-7; D gene ambiguous. The germline V gene has CDR1 MGHRA and CDR2 YSYEKL. The CDR3 has 15 amino acids. Here the CDR3 reads CASNQDNNLPYEQYF. CDR3 nucleotides: TGCGCCAGCAACCAAGACAATAATCTTCCCTACGAGCAGTACTTC.

This chain joins TRBV6-5 and TRBJ2-1; 10 bases line up with TRBD2. This CDR3 is built from 17 residues. Looked up from germline, CDR1 is MNHEY and CDR2 is SVGAGI. V shed 4 bases, J shed 9 bases, and the junction held 15 bases outside the gene matches. This chain's CDR3 is CASSFSTSGRVLVEQFF. CDR3 DNA: TGTGCCAGCAGTTTTTCTACCAGCGGGAGGGTTTTAGTTGAGCAGTTCTTC.

This rearrangement joins TRBV30 to TRBJ2-5, with no clear D. Trimming left V 1 base short and J 4 bases short, with 7 bases between. The CDR3 runs to 12 residues. Germline CDR1 is GTSNPN and CDR2 is SVGIG (reference sequence). CDR3 sequence reads: CAWSARLETQYF. The CDR3 DNA reads as TGTGCCTGGAGTGCGAGGTTAGAGACCCAGTACTTC.

The chain links TRBV28 to TRBJ2-7; TRBD2 is a possible D gene (6 bases). Germline CDR1 reads MDHEN; CDR2 reads SYDVKM. CDR3 size: 12 residues. V was pared by 4 bases and J by 7 bases, with 11 bases between. Here the CDR3 reads CASSWTGVEQYF. DNA of the CDR3: TGTGCCAGCAGTTGGACGGGGGTGGAGCAGTACTTC.